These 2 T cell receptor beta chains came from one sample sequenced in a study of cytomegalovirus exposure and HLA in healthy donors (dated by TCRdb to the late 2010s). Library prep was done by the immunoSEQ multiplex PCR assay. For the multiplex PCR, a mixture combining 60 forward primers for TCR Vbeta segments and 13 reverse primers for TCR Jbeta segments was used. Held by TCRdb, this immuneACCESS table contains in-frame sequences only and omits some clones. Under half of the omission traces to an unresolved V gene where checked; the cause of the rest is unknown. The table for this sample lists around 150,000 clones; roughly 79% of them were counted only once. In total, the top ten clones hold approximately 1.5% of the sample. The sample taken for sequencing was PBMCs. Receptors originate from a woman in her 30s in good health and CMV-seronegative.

CDR3 sequence reads: CASSERTENTEAFF. Written as DNA, the CDR3 is TGTGCCAGCAGTGAGCGGACAGAGAACACTGAAGCTTTCTTT. V is TRBV6-1 and J is TRBJ1-1; possibly TRBD1 for D (6 bases). This CDR3 has 14 residues. Per germline, CDR1 MNHNS and CDR2 SASEGT. V shed 3 bases and J shed 1 base, with 9 bases lying between them.

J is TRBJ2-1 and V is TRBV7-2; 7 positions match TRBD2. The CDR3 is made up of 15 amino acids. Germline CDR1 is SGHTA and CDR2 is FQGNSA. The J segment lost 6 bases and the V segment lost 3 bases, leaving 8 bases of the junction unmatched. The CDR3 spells CASSFGTTLPNEQFF. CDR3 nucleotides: TGTGCCAGCAGCTTCGGGACTACCCTCCCCAATGAGCAGTTCTTC.